The 28 T cell receptor beta chains presented below share a single source sample, sequenced in a study of cytomegalovirus exposure and HLA in healthy donors. PCR primers comprised 60 Vbeta and 13 Jbeta primers. The table came from immunoSEQ multiplex PCR; TCRdb's copy has only in-frame clones and leaves some out. The profile shows 140,000 to 150,000 clones, more than 70% of them singletons. The sample taken for sequencing was PBMCs. The receptors derive from a woman aged 35 to 49 in good health and CMV-seronegative.

The chain carries TRBV2 and TRBJ1-6; perhaps TRBD1 as D (5 bases). This CDR3 has 12 amino acids. Trimming stripped 1 base from V and 14 bases from J, with 9 bases between. The germline V gene encodes CDR1 SNHLY and CDR2 FYNNEI. CDR3 DNA: TGTGCCAGCAGTGAAGAACGGACATCCCTCCACTTT. The encoded protein is CASSEERTSLHF.

The rearrangement uses TRBV6-1 and TRBJ2-1, with 8 bases fitting TRBD1. With V trimmed by 4 bases and J by 4 bases, 12 bases remained unmatched. The CDR3 totals 17 residues. Per germline, CDR1 MNHNS and CDR2 SASEGT. For the CDR3, the DNA is TGTGCCAGCAGTGTTCAAAACTCAGGGGGCGGTTACAATGAGCAGTTCTTC. Its translation: CASSVQNSGGGYNEQFF.

The CDR3 DNA follows: TGTGCCAGCAGCAAAAGGGGCGCTAGCGGGGGGCCCCTATTCTCCTACGAGCAGTACTTC. This gives the protein CASSKRGASGGPLFSYEQYF. The chain employs TRBV21-1 and TRBJ2-7; the D call TRBD2 from the table was never checked on the DNA. TRBV21-1 is noted as a pseudogene. This CDR3 is built from 20 residues.

The rearrangement uses TRBV19 and TRBJ2-3; TRBD2 matches 9 bases. The V and J ends lost 1 base and 0 bases, in that order; junction bases with no gene match: 8. The germline V gene has CDR1 LNHDA and CDR2 SQIVND (reference sequence). The CDR3 extends over 18 amino acids. CDR3 sequence: CASSIGTSASPSTDTQYF. As DNA, the CDR3 is TGTGCCAGTAGTATAGGGACTAGCGCTTCTCCTAGCACAGATACGCAGTATTTT.

The V call is TRBV25-1, the J call TRBJ2-7; D perhaps matches TRBD1 (5 bases). Germline assignment: CDR1 MGHDK and CDR2 SYGVNS. This CDR3 spans 9 amino acids. In DNA, the CDR3 is TGTGCCAGCAGTGGGCGTCCAGGGGTC. As protein: CASSGRPGV.

The chain is built from TRBV7-2 and TRBJ1-2; D remains unclear. The CDR3 loop spans 14 amino acids. Trimming stripped 2 bases from V and 4 bases from J, with 11 bases between. Looked up from germline, CDR1 is SGHTA and CDR2 is FQGNSA. CDR3 in DNA: TGTGCCAGCAGCTTACCGTTGATCGGCTATGGCTACACCTTC. Encoded protein: CASSLPLIGYGYTF.

The V call is TRBV5-4, the J call TRBJ1-2, with unresolved D. This CDR3 comprises 13 residues. CDR1 and CDR2 from the germline V gene are SGHNT and YYREEE (reference sequence). V gave up 1 base and J gave up 8 bases, with 12 bases separating them. The DNA of the CDR3 is TGTGCCAGCAGCTTGATTGAGGGCCGGGGCTACACCTTC. Residues: CASSLIEGRGYTF.

The rearrangement links TRBV28 to TRBJ1-6; 8 nucleotides align to TRBD1. The CDR3 contains 22 residues. CDR1 is MDHEN, CDR2 SYDVKM, per germline. With 1 base clipped from V and 1 base from J, the junction kept 18 bases outside the gene matches. Here the CDR3 reads CASSLFRDRSGTMRSYNSPLHF. In DNA, the CDR3 is TGTGCCAGCAGTTTATTTAGGGACAGGAGTGGTACGATGAGATCCTATAATTCACCCCTCCACTTT.

V and J are TRBV6-1 and TRBJ1-4; a weak D match, TRBD1 (5 bases). From germline, CDR1 is MNHNS and CDR2 SASEGT. CDR3 size: 13 residues. V shed 8 bases and J shed 6 bases, with 13 bases lying between them. CDR3 coding DNA: TGTGCCAGCCTGTCCCAGGGTTATGAAAAACTGTTTTTT. Translating gives CASLSQGYEKLFF.

The sample holds a few counts of this clone. The rearrangement joins TRBV30 to TRBJ1-4, with TRBD1 identical over 7 bases. V trimming: 0 bases; J trimming: 8 bases; junction bases outside the gene matches: 6. The CDR3 covers 14 residues. From germline, CDR1 is GTSNPN and CDR2 SVGIG (reference sequence). The CDR3 DNA reads as TGTGCCTGGAGTGTCAGGGGGACGGGCGAAAAACTGTTTTTT. This gives the protein CAWSVRGTGEKLFF. Drawing the rest from reference TRBV30 and TRBJ1-4, the complete variable domain is SQTIHQWPATLVQPVGSPLSLECTVEGTSNPNLYWYRQAAGRGLQLLFYSVGIGQISSEVPQNLSASRPQDRQFILSSKKLLLSDSGFYLCAWSVRGTGEKLFFGSGTQLSVL.

This chain links TRBV7-9 with TRBJ2-5, with D perhaps matching TRBD1 (6 bases). CDR1 SEHNR and CDR2 FQNEAQ come from the germline V gene (reference sequence). V lost 5 bases to trimming and J lost 2 bases, with 6 bases between them. The CDR3 runs to 12 residues. The CDR3: CASSGQQETQYF. The CDR3 bases are TGTGCCAGCAGCGGACAGCAAGAGACCCAGTACTTC.

The rearrangement links TRBV5-1 to TRBJ2-2; D possibly uses TRBD1 or TRBD2 (5 bases each). Germline CDR1 SGHRS, CDR2 YFSETQ. Trimming cost V 4 bases and J 5 bases, with 21 bases left between them. This CDR3 spans 17 amino acids. The CDR3 DNA follows: TGCGCCAGCAGCCTGGACACGACCACCGGGAAAACCGGGGAGCTGTTTTTT. Protein product: CASSLDTTTGKTGELFF.

This clone was recorded once. The chain carries TRBV11-2 and TRBJ2-5; TRBD2 matches 13 bases. Losses at the gene ends were 1 base for V and 2 bases for J; bases not matched to a gene: 4. Germline V CDR1 and CDR2: SGHAT, FQNNGV. The CDR3 covers 17 residues. The CDR3 spells CASSLGLAGGKQETQYF. The CDR3 DNA sequence: TGTGCCAGCAGCTTAGGACTAGCGGGAGGAAAACAAGAGACCCAGTACTTC.

This clone has just one count. This chain connects TRBV5-5 to TRBJ2-7, with 7 bases lining up with TRBD2. V shed 1 base and J 1 base; nucleotides not matched to a gene: 2. The germline V gene has CDR1 SGHKS and CDR2 YYEKEE (reference sequence). This CDR3 has 14 amino acids. The CDR3 loop reads CASSLTSASYEQYF. CDR3 in DNA: TGTGCCAGCAGCTTGACTAGCGCTTCCTACGAGCAGTACTTC.

The rearrangement uses TRBV29-1 and TRBJ1-1, with a possible D match to TRBD1 (5 bases). Germline V CDR1 and CDR2: SQVTM, ANQGSEA. The V end was cut by 6 bases, the J end by 7 bases, with 24 bases between. This CDR3 has 15 amino acids. CDR3 sequence: CSVYGTVFSESEAFF. DNA for the CDR3: TGCAGCGTCTACGGGACTGTTTTTTCGGAGAGTGAAGCTTTCTTT.

The rearrangement joins TRBV5-1 to TRBJ2-3; TRBD2 agrees at 8 bases. Trimming took 0 bases from V and 0 from J; bases not matched to a gene: 3. CDR1 and CDR2 (germline): SGHRS, YFSETQ. The length of the CDR3 is 16 residues. The CDR3 sequence: CASSLAAGVSTDTQYF. The CDR3 nucleotides read TGCGCCAGCAGCTTGGCAGCGGGGGTAAGCACAGATACGCAGTATTTT.

This chain connects TRBV4-2 to TRBJ2-1; TRBD2 matches 10 bases. Germline trimming cut 1 base from V and 7 bases from J; bases unmatched to any gene: 7. Germline V gives CDR1 LGHNA, CDR2 YNFKEQ. The CDR3 is made up of 16 amino acids. The DNA for the CDR3 is TGTGCCAGCAGCCAAGGGAAGGCTAGCGGGGGTAATGAGCAGTTCTTC. Its protein product is CASSQGKASGGNEQFF.

This chain joins TRBV5-1 and TRBJ1-3; D possibly corresponds to TRBD1 (6 bases). The V end was cut by 2 bases, the J end by 4 bases, with 10 bases between. Germline values: CDR1 SGHRS, CDR2 YFSETQ. The CDR3 sequence is 14 residues long. The CDR3, as DNA: TGCGCCAGCAGCTTACAGGGCCAAGGAAACACCATATATTTT. This gives the protein CASSLQGQGNTIYF.

The chain recombines TRBV7-9 with TRBJ1-3; D perhaps matches TRBD1 (6 bases). Trimming stripped 1 base from V and 4 bases from J, with 11 bases between. There are 15 residues in the CDR3. CDR1 is SEHNR, CDR2 FQNEAQ, per germline (reference sequence). The CDR3 reads CASSLGGRRGNTIYF. The CDR3 region has the DNA TGTGCCAGCAGCTTAGGGGGGCGTCGAGGAAACACCATATATTTT.

This clone was seen only a few times. The chain uses TRBV5-1 and TRBJ2-4, with 7 nucleotides matching TRBD1. The J segment lost 5 bases and the V segment lost 4 bases, leaving 6 bases of the junction unmatched. The CDR3 has 14 amino acids. Per the germline V gene, CDR1 is SGHRS and CDR2 is YFSETQ. The CDR3 protein is CASSDRDRENIQYF. The DNA of the CDR3 is TGCGCCAGCAGCGACCGGGACAGAGAAAACATTCAGTACTTC. The full variable domain, its missing parts supplied by reference TRBV5-1 and TRBJ2-4, is KAGVTQTPRYLIKTRGQQVTLSCSPISGHRSVSWYQQTPGQGLQFLFEYFSETQRNKGNFPGRFSGRQFSNSRSEMNVSTLELGDSALYLCASSDRDRENIQYFGAGTRLSVL.

Comment on this clone: The same CDR3 also results from other DNA sequences found in this sample. The chain joins TRBV5-1 to TRBJ2-5; 13 nucleotides match TRBD2. Germline assignment: CDR1 SGHRS and CDR2 YFSETQ. This CDR3 comprises 15 residues. V lost 4 bases, J lost 5 bases, and 5 bases stayed unmatched. The CDR3 bases are TGCGCCAGCAGCCTAGGGACTAGCGGGGAGGAGACCCAGTACTTC. It yields the protein CASSLGTSGEETQYF.

The V and J genes are TRBV10-3 and TRBJ2-7; TRBD2 matches at 7 bases. The CDR3 is 15 amino acids. CDR1 is ENHRY, CDR2 SYGVKD, per germline. Trimming cost V 6 bases and J 3 bases; bases outside gene matches: 11. The DNA for the CDR3 is TGTGCCATCAGCCAGCGGACTAGAACGTTCTACGAGCAGTACTTC. Translation gives CAISQRTRTFYEQYF.

This clone was seen once. The V gene is TRBV27, the J gene TRBJ1-5; possible D gene TRBD1, 6 bases. Germline V gene data show CDR1 as MNHEY and CDR2 as SMNVEV (reference sequence). V lost 3 bases and J 9 bases, leaving 15 bases between the germline ends. The CDR3 covers 14 residues. The CDR3 sequence: CASSLNRVERPQHF. The CDR3 DNA is TGTGCCAGCAGTTTGAACAGGGTTGAACGGCCCCAGCATTTT.

V and J are TRBV5-1 and TRBJ2-3, with D tentatively TRBD2 (6 bases). V dropped 3 bases and J dropped 0 bases, with 8 bases sitting between them. This CDR3 spans 14 amino acids. Germline lookup yields CDR1 SGHRS and CDR2 YFSETQ. CDR3 bases: TGCGCCAGCAGCTCCGGGACTAGCACAGATACGCAGTATTTT. It codes for CASSSGTSTDTQYF. Looking up the rest from reference TRBV5-1 and TRBJ2-3 gives the full variable domain: KAGVTQTPRYLIKTRGQQVTLSCSPISGHRSVSWYQQTPGQGLQFLFEYFSETQRNKGNFPGRFSGRQFSNSRSEMNVSTLELGDSALYLCASSSGTSTDTQYFGPGTRLTVL.

CDR3 nucleotide sequence: TGTGCCAGCAGCTGGGGACTTGGTAGCGGGACGGTAAATGAGCAGTTCTTC. This sequence encodes CASSWGLGSGTVNEQFF. The genes are TRBV7-8 and TRBJ2-1, with 8 bases aligning to TRBD2. Trimming at V came to 4 bases and at J to 7 bases, leaving 15 bases not matched to a gene. This CDR3 has 17 amino acids. From germline, CDR1 is SGHVS and CDR2 FQNEAQ.

This rearrangement joins TRBV10-3 to TRBJ2-5, with 10 bases that match TRBD1. This CDR3 region has 13 residues. In germline, CDR1 is ENHRY, CDR2 SYGVKD. V lost 6 bases and J lost 4; bases outside the gene matches: 2. The CDR3 loop is CAISGDRGETQYF. CDR3 nucleotides: TGTGCCATCAGCGGGGACAGGGGAGAGACCCAGTACTTC.

The genes are TRBV4-1 and TRBJ1-1; D is perhaps TRBD1 (5 bases). V was cut by 1 base and J by 3 bases, with 12 bases left in between. The CDR3 extends over 15 amino acids. From germline, CDR1 is MGHRA and CDR2 YSYEKL. The CDR3, as DNA: TGCGCCAGCAGCCAAGGTCATGGGGGGGACACTGAAGCTTTCTTT. It codes for CASSQGHGGDTEAFF.

The chain carries TRBV11-2 and TRBJ2-1; D not resolved. CDR3 length: 15 residues. Trimming pared 1 base from V and 3 bases from J, leaving 10 bases between. Germline V gene lookup returns CDR1 SGHAT and CDR2 FQNNGV. Here the CDR3 DNA reads TGTGCCAGCAGCTTAGCAGGCACCCACTACAATGAGCAGTTCTTC. As protein: CASSLAGTHYNEQFF. Full variable domain (missing parts from reference TRBV11-2 and TRBJ2-1): EAGVAQSPRYKIIEKRQSVAFWCNPISGHATLYWYQQILGQGPKLLIQFQNNGVVDDSQLPKDRFSAERLKGVDSTLKIQPAKLEDSAVYLCASSLAGTHYNEQFFGPGTRLTVL.